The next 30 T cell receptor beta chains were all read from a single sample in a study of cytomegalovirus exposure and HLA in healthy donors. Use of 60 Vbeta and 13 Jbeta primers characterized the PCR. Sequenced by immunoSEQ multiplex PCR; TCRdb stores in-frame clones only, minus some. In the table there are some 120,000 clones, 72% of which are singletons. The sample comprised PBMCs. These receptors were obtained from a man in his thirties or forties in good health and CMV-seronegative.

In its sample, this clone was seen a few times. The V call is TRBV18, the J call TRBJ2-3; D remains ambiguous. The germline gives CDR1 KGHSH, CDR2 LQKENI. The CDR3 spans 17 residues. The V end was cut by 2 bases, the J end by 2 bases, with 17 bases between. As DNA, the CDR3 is TGTGCCAGCTCACCAAAGGCCGGCGGTCAAGTCACAGATACGCAGTATTTT. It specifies CASSPKAGGQVTDTQYF. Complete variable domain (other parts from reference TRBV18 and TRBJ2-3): NAGVMQNPRHLVRRRGQEARLRCSPMKGHSHVYWYRQLPEEGLKFMVYLQKENIIDESGMPKERFSAEFPKEGPSILRIQQVVRGDSAAYFCASSPKAGGQVTDTQYFGPGTRLTVL.

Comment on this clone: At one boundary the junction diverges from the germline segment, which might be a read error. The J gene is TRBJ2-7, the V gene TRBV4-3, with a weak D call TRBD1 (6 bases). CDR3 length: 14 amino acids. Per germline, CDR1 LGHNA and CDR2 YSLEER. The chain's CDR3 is CVSSQGQGHYEQYF. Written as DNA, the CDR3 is TGCGTCAGCAGCCAAGGTCAGGGGCACTACGAGCAGTACTTC.

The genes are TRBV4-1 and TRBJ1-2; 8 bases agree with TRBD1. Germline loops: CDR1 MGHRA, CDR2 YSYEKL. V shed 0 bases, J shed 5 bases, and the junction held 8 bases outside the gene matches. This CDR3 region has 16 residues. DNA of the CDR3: TGCGCCAGCAGCCAAGAATCCCAGGGGGCGGGGTATGGCTACACCTTC. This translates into CASSQESQGAGYGYTF.

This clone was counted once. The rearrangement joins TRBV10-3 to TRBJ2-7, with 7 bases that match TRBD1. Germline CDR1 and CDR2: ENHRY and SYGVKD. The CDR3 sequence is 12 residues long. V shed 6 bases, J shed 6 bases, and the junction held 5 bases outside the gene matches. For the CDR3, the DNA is TGTGCCATCAGGGGGACAGATGTCGAGCAGTACTTC. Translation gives CAIRGTDVEQYF.

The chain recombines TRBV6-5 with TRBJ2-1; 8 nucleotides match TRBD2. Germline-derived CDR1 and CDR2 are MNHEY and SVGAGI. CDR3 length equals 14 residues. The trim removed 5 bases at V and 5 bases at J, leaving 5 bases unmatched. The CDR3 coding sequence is TGTGCCAGCAGTCGCGGGGGGCCAAACAATGAGCAGTTCTTC. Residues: CASSRGGPNNEQFF.

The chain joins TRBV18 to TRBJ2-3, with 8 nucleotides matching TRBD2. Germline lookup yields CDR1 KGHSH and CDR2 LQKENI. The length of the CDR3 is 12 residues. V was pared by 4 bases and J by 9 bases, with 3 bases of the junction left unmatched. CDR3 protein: CASSLGLATQYF. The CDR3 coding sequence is TGTGCCAGCTCACTAGGACTAGCCACGCAGTATTTT.

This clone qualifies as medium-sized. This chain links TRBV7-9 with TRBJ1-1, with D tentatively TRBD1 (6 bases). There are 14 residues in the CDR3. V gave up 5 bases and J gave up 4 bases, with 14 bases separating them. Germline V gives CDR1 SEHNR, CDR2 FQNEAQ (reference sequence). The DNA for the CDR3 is TGTGCCAGCAGCCTACAGGGTCGGAGCACTGAAGCTTTCTTT. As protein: CASSLQGRSTEAFF. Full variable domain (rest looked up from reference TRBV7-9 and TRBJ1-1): DTGVSQNPRHKITKRGQNVTFRCDPISEHNRLYWYRQTLGQGPEFLTYFQNEAQLEKSRLLSDRFSAERPKGSFSTLEIQRTEQGDSAMYLCASSLQGRSTEAFFGQGTRLTVV.

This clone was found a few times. This CDR3 is CASSEEAGSSYEQYF. In DNA form, the CDR3 reads TGTGCCAGCAGTGAAGAGGCGGGGAGCTCCTACGAGCAGTACTTC. This chain links TRBV6-1 with TRBJ2-7, with TRBD2 as a possible D gene (6 bases). V was cut by 1 base and J by 0 bases, with 10 bases left in between. CDR3 length equals 15 residues. The germline V gene has CDR1 MNHNS and CDR2 SASEGT.

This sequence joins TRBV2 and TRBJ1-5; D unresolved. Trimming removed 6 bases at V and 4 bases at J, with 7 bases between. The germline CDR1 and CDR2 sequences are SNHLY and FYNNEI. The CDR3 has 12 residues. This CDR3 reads CASSRTNQPQHF. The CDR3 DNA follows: TGTGCCAGCAGCCGTACTAATCAGCCCCAGCATTTT.

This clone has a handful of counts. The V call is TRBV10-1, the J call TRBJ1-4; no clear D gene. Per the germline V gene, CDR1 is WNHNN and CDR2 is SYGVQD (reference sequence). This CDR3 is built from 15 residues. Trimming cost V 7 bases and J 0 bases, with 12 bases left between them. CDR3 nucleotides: TGCGCCAGCATTATATACGGGGCAACTAATGAAAAACTGTTTTTT. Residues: CASIIYGATNEKLFF.

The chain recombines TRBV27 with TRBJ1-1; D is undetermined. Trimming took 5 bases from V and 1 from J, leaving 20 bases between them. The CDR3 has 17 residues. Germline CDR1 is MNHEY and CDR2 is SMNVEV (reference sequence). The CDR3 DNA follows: TGTGCCAGCAGTCCGCACCCCTTTGCAGGAAAGAACACTGAAGCTTTCTTT. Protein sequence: CASSPHPFAGKNTEAFF.

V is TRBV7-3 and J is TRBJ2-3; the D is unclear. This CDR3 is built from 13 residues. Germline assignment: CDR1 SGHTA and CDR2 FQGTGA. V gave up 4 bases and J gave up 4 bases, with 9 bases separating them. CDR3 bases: TGTGCCAGCAGCTACAGTCCAGCAGATACGCAGTATTTT. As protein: CASSYSPADTQYF. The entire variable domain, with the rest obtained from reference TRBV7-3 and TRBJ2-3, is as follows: GAGVSQTPSNKVTEKGKYVELRCDPISGHTALYWYRQSLGQGPEFLIYFQGTGAADDSGLPNDRFFAVRPEGSVSTLKIQRTERGDSAVYLCASSYSPADTQYFGPGTRLTVL.

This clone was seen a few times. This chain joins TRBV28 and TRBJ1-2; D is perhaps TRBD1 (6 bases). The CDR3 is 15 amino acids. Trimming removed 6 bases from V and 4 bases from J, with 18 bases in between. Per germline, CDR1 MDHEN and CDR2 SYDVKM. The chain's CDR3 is CASSPTGHFLYGYTF. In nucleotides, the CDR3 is TGTGCCAGCAGCCCTACGGGACATTTCCTCTATGGCTACACCTTC.

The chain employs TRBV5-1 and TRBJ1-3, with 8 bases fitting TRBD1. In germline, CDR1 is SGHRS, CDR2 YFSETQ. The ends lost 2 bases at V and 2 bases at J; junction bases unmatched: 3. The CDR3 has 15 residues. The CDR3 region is CASSFRTGPGNTIYF. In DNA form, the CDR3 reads TGCGCCAGCAGCTTTCGGACAGGGCCTGGAAACACCATATATTTT.

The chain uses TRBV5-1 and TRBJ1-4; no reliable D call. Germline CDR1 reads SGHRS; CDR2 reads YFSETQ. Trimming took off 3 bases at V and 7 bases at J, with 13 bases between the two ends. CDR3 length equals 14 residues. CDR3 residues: CASSSLGVTEKLFF. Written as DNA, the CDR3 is TGCGCCAGCAGCTCTCTCGGGGTGACTGAAAAACTGTTTTTT.

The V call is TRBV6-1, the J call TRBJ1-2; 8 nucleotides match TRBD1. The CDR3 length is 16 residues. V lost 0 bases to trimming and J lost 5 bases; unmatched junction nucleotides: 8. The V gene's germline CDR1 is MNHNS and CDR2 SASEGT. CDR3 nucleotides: TGTGCCAGCAGTGAAGCGCACGGACAGGGAGGGTATGGCTACACCTTC. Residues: CASSEAHGQGGYGYTF.

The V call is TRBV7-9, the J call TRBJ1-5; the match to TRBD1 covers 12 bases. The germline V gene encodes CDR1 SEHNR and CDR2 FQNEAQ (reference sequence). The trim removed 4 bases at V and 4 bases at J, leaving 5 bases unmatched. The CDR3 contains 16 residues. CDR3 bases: TGTGCCAGCAGCTCCGGGACAGGGGGCAGGAATCAGCCCCAGCATTTT. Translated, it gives CASSSGTGGRNQPQHF.

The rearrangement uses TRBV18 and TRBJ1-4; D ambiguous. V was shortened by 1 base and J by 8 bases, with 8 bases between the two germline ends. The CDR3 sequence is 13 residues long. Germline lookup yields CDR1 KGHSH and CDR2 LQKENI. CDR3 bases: TGTGCCAGCTCACCACGGAGAGAGGAAAAACTGTTTTTT. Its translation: CASSPRREEKLFF.

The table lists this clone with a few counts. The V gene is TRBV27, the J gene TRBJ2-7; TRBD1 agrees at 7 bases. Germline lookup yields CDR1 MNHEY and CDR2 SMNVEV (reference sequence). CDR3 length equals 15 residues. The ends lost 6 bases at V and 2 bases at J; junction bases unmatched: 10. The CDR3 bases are TGTGCCAGCAGCCGAACGACAGGGTGGGCCTACGAGCAGTACTTC. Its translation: CASSRTTGWAYEQYF.

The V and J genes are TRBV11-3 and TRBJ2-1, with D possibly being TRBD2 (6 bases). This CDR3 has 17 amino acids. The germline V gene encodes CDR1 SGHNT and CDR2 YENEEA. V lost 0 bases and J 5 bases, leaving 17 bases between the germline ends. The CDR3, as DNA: TGTGCCAGCAGCTTAGATGGGAGGACACTGGGGGACAATGAGCAGTTCTTC. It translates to CASSLDGRTLGDNEQFF.

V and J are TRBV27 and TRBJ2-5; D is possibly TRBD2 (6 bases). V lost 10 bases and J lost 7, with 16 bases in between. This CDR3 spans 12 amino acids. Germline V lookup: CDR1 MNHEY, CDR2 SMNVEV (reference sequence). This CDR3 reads CATEGPMRTQYF. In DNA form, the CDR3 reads TGTGCCACGGAGGGACCTATGAGGACCCAGTACTTC.

Here the CDR3 reads CASSSLAGGPLSSYNEQFF. In DNA form, the CDR3 reads TGTGCCAGCAGTTCACTAGCGGGGGGCCCATTAAGCTCCTACAATGAGCAGTTCTTC. The chain has TRBV27 and TRBJ2-1, with 12 bases lining up with TRBD2. In germline, CDR1 is MNHEY, CDR2 SMNVEV (reference sequence). Trimming took 4 bases from V and 0 from J; bases not matched to a gene: 10. This CDR3 has 19 residues.

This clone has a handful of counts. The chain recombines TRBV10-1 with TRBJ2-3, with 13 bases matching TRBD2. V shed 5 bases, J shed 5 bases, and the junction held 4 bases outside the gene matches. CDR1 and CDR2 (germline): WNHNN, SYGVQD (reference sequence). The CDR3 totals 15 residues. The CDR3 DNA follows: TGCGCCAGCAGTACGGGACTAGCGGGGATAGATACGCAGTATTTT. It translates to CASSTGLAGIDTQYF.

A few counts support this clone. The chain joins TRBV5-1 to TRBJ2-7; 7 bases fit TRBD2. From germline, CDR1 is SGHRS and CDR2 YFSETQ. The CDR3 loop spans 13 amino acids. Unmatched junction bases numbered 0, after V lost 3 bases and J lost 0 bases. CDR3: CASSWGGSYEQYF. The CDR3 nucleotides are TGCGCCAGCAGCTGGGGGGGCTCCTACGAGCAGTACTTC.

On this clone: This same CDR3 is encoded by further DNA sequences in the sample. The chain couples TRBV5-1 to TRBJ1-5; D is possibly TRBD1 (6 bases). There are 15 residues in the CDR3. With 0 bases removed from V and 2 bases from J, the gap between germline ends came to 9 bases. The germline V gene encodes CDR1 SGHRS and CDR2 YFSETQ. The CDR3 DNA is TGCGCCAGCAGCTTGGAGCCAGGGGGCAATCAGCCCCAGCATTTT. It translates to CASSLEPGGNQPQHF.

For the CDR3, the DNA is TGCGCCAGCAGCCAAGAACGGGACAGGGGGGTCAATGAGCAGTTCTTC. Translating it yields CASSQERDRGVNEQFF. The rearrangement uses TRBV4-3 and TRBJ2-1, with 11 bases matching TRBD1. Trimming removed 0 bases from V and 6 bases from J; junction bases left unmatched: 4. The CDR3 extends over 16 amino acids. Germline V gene data show CDR1 as LGHNA and CDR2 as YSLEER.

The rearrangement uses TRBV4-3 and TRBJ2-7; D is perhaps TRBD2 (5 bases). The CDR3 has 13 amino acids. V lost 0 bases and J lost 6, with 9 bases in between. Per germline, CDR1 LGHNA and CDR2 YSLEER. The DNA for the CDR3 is TGCGCCAGCAGCCAAGATCTTGGAGGCGAGCAGTACTTC. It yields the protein CASSQDLGGEQYF.

CDR3 sequence (DNA): TGTGCCAGCAGCTTTGGGACAACTGAAGCTTTCTTT. Its protein product is CASSFGTTEAFF. The chain employs TRBV7-9 and TRBJ1-1; possible D gene TRBD1, 6 bases. Germline V gene lookup returns CDR1 SEHNR and CDR2 FQNEAQ (reference sequence). V lost 3 bases to trimming and J lost 5 bases, with 7 bases between them. CDR3 length: 12 residues. The complete variable domain, with remaining parts taken from reference TRBV7-9 and TRBJ1-1, reads DTGVSQNPRHKITKRGQNVTFRCDPISEHNRLYWYRQTLGQGPEFLTYFQNEAQLEKSRLLSDRFSAERPKGSFSTLEIQRTEQGDSAMYLCASSFGTTEAFFGQGTRLTVV.

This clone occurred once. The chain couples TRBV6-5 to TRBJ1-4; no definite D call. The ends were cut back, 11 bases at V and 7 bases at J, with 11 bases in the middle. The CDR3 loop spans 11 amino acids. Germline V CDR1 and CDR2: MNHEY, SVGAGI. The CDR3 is CAVRPGEKLFF. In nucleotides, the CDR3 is TGTGCCGTTAGGCCGGGTGAAAAACTGTTTTTT.

The CDR3 region is CASSQEWGFRGGSYEQYF. CDR3 nucleotides: TGTGCCAGCAGCCAAGAATGGGGCTTCAGAGGGGGCTCCTACGAGCAGTACTTC. The rearrangement links TRBV4-2 to TRBJ2-7, with D possibly matching TRBD1 (6 bases). Germline-derived CDR1 and CDR2 are LGHNA and YNFKEQ. The CDR3 has 18 amino acids. Trimming removed 0 bases from V and 0 bases from J, with 18 bases in between.